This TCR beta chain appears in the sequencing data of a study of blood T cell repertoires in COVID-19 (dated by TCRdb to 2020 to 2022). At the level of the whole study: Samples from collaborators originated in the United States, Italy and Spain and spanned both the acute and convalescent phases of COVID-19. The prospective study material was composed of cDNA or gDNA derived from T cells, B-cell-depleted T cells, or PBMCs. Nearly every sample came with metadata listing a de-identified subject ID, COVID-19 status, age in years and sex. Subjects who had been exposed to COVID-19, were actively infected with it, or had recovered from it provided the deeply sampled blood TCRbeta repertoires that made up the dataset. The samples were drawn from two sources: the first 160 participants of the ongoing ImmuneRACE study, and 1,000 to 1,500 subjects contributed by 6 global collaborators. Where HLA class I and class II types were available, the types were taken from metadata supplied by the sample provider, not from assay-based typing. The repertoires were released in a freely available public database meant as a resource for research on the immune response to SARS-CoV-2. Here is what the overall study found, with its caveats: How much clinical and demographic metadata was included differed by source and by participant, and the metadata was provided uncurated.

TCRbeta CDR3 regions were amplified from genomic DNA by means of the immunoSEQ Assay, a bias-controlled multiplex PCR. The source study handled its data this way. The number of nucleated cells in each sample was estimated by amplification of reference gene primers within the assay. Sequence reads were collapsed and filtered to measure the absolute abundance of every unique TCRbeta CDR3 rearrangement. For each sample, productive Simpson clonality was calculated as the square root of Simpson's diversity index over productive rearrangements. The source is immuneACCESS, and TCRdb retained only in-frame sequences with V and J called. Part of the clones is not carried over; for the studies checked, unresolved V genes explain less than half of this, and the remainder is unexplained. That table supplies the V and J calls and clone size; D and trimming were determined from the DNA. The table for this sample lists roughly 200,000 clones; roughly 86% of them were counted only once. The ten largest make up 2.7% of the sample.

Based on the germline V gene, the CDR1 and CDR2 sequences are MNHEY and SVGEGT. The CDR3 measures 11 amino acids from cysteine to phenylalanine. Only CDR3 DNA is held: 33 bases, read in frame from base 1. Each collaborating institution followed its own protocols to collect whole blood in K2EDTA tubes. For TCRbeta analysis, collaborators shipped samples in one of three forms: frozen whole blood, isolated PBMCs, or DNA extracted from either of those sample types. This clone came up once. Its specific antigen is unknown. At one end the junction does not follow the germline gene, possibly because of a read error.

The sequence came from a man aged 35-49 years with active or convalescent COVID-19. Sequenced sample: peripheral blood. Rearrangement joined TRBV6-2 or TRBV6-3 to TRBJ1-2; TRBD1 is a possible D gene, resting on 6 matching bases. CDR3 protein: CASSYGQRTRF. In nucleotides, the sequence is TGTGCCAGCAGTTACGGACAGCGGACACGTTTC.